Reported below is one TCR beta chain. The data derive from a study of blood T cell repertoires in COVID-19. V dropped 5 bases and J dropped 2 bases, with 13 bases sitting between them. Per the germline V gene, CDR1 is MNHEY and CDR2 is SMNVEV (reference sequence). This CDR3 comprises 14 residues. TCRdb keeps only in-frame clones here, not all; method: immunoSEQ multiplex PCR. Altogether about 180,000 clones are present, around 83% being singletons, with the ten largest covering 1.5%. This sequence was found in a human donor in a cohort sampled during active COVID-19. Sequences were obtained from peripheral blood. The rearrangement uses TRBV27 and TRBJ2-7; a possible D gene is TRBD1 (5 bases). The DNA for the CDR3 is TGTGCCAGCAGTCGCTACGTAGGGGCCTACGAGCAGTACTTC. It is translated as CASSRYVGAYEQYF.